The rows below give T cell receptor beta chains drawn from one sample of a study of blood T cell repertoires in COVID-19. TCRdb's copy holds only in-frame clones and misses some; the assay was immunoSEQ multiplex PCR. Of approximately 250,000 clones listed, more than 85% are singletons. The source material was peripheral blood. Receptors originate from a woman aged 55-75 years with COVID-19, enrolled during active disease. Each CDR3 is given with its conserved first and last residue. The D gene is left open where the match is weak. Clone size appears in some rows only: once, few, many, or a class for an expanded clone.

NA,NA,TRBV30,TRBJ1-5,CAWSERGLSNQPQHF,TGTGCCTGGAGTGAAAGGGGCTTGAGCAATCAGCCCCAGCATTTT
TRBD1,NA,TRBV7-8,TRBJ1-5,CASSLFYDRGQQPQHF,TGTGCCAGCAGTTTATTTTATGACAGGGGGCAGCAGCCCCAGCATTTT
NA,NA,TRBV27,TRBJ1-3,CASSLSDSRNTIYF,TGTGCCAGCAGTTTATCGGACAGCCGGAACACCATATATTTT
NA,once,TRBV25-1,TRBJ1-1,CASASRGGASTEAFF,TGTGCCAGCGCGTCGAGGGGGGGCGCGAGTACTGAAGCTTTCTTT
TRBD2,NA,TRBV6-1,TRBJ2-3,CASSEPAGGPPSTDTQYF,TGTGCCAGCAGTGAACCTGCGGGAGGGCCTCCTAGCACAGATACGCAGTATTTT
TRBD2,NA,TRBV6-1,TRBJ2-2,CASSEAHGTSANTGELFF,TGTGCCAGCAGTGAAGCGCATGGGACTAGCGCGAACACCGGGGAGCTGTTTTTT
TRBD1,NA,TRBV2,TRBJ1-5,CASSGQGAIRVGQPQHF,TGTGCCAGCAGCGGACAGGGGGCCATTAGGGTTGGACAGCCCCAGCATTTT
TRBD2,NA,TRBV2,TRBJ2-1,CANQLAGVGDEQFF,TGTGCCAACCAACTAGCGGGAGTTGGGGATGAGCAGTTCTTC
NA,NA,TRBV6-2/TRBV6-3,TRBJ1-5,CASSYSVGGNQPQHF,TGTGCCAGCAGTTACTCGGTCGGGGGCAATCAGCCCCAGCATTTT
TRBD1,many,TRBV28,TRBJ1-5,CASRRDRAQPQHF,TGTGCCAGCAGACGGGACAGGGCTCAGCCCCAGCATTTT
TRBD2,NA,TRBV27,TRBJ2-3,CASSIRRGGTSGRSTDTQYF,TGTGCCAGCAGCATAAGGCGGGGCGGGACTAGCGGGAGGTCAACAGATACGCAGTATTTT
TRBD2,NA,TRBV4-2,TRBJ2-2,CASSQGIAGGTNTGELFF,TGTGCCAGCAGCCAAGGGATAGCGGGAGGGACGAACACCGGGGAGCTGTTTTTT
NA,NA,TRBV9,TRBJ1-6,CASSVDSQFSPLHF,TGTGCCAGCAGCGTAGATTCCCAATTCTCACCCCTCCACTTT
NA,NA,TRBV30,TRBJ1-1,CAWRSGSRVTEAFF,TGTGCCTGGAGGTCAGGGTCCAGAGTGACTGAAGCTTTCTTT
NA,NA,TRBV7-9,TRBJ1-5,CASSLFGGRGNNQPQHF,TGTGCCAGCAGCTTGTTTGGCGGAAGAGGGAACAATCAGCCCCAGCATTTT
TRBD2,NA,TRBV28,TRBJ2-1,CASNTPGLAGEQFF,TGTGCCAGCAACACTCCTGGACTAGCGGGAGAGCAGTTCTTC
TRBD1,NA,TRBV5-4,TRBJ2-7,CASSPIGQGSSEQYF,TGTGCCAGCAGCCCAATCGGACAGGGAAGCAGCGAGCAGTACTTC
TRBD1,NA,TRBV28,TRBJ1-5,CASSLPRQGVVSNQPQHF,TGTGCCAGCAGTTTGCCCCGGCAGGGGGTGGTTAGCAATCAGCCCCAGCATTTT
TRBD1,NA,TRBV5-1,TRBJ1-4,CASSLSRQGGEKLFF,TGCGCCAGCAGCTTGAGTAGACAGGGCGGTGAAAAACTGTTTTTT
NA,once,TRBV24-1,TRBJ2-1,CATSEGGYGEQFF,TGTGCCACCAGTGAGGGGGGTTATGGTGAGCAGTTCTTC
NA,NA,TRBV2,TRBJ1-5,CASSEGVGRGNQPQHF,TGTGCCAGCAGTGAAGGAGTGGGCAGGGGCAATCAGCCCCAGCATTTT
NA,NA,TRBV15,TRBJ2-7,CAAASQDSLKQYF,TGTGCCGCGGCCTCACAAGACTCCCTCAAGCAGTACTTC
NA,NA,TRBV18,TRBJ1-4,CASSRAQGRREKLFF,TGTGCCAGCTCACGAGCACAGGGACGTCGGGAAAAACTGTTTTTT
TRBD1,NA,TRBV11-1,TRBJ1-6,CASSQPTGGRPPLHF,TGTGCCAGCAGCCAACCGACAGGGGGTCGTCCACCCCTCCACTTT
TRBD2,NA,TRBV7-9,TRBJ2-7,CASSSLGRGPFYEQYF,TGTGCCAGCAGCTCCCTGGGGAGGGGCCCCTTCTACGAGCAGTACTTC
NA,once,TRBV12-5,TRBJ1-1,CASGLAVRGEAFF,TGTGCTAGTGGTTTGGCCGTACGGGGAGAAGCTTTCTTT
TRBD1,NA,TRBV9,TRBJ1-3,CASSEDRVGNTIYF,TGTGCCAGCAGCGAGGACAGGGTTGGAAACACCATATATTTT
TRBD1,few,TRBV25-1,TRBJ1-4,CATTGGAGEKLFF,TGTGCCACAACAGGGGGCGCCGGTGAAAAACTGTTTTTT
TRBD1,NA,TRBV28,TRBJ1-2,CASSSTGRANYGYTF,TGTGCCAGCAGTTCGACAGGGCGTGCTAACTATGGCTACACCTTC
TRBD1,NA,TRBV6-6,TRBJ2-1,CASTKGQGRGYNEQFF,TGTGCCAGCACCAAGGGACAGGGAAGGGGATACAATGAGCAGTTCTTC
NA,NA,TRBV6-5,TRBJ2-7,CASSYSLTGREEQYF,TGTGCCAGCAGTTACAGCTTGACAGGTCGGGAAGAGCAGTACTTC
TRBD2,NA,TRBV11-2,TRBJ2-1,CASSHSLAGELFF,TGTGCCAGCAGTCACTCCCTAGCGGGAGAGTTGTTCTTC
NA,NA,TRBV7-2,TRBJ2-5,CASSLSGLQETQYF,TGTGCCAGCAGCTTATCAGGCCTCCAAGAGACCCAGTACTTC
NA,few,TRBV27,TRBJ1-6,CASLPTGASSYNSPLHF,TGTGCCAGCCTCCCAACTGGTGCAAGCTCCTATAATTCACCCCTCCACTTT
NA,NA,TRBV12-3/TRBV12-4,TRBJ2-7,CASSLKSSHEQYF,TGTGCCAGCAGTTTAAAATCGAGCCACGAGCAGTACTTC
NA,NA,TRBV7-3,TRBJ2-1,CASSTDYAKYNEQFF,TGTGCCAGCAGCACCGACTACGCAAAATACAATGAGCAGTTCTTC
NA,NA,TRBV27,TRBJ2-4,CASRTTAGIQYF,TGTGCCAGCAGGACGACAGCGGGCATTCAGTACTTC
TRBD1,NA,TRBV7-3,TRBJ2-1,CASSFGQVYNEQFF,TGTGCCAGCAGCTTCGGACAGGTTTACAATGAGCAGTTCTTC
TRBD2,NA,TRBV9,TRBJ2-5,CASSVDPSGRALETQYF,TGTGCCAGCAGCGTAGACCCCAGCGGGAGGGCCTTGGAGACCCAGTACTTC
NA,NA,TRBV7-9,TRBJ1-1,CASSLAGPRRTEAFF,TGTGCCAGCAGCTTAGCTGGTCCTCGGAGGACTGAAGCTTTCTTT